This T cell receptor beta chain appears in the sequencing data of a study of T-cell memory formation after mild COVID-19. Study results and caveats: Several responding clones turned up in pre-infection memory, indicating that cross-reactive memory may have taken part. CD4+ contracting clones were found mainly in CM and EM, and CD8+ ones in EMRA.

The CDR3 is made up of 21 amino acids. V lost 3 bases and J lost 1, with 27 bases in between. TCRdb reprocessed the 5' RACE reads via MiXCR and lists one record per CDR3 protein. Of around 500,000 distinct CDR3 sequences listed, 15% to 20% are singletons. For this clonotype: Its antigen is as yet unknown.

The source of this sequence is an adult woman who had mild COVID-19 (a few samples of this study predate the infection). Cell type and time point are not known. The sample taken for sequencing was PBMCs or a T cell subset sorted from them (not recorded which). The V call is TRBV12-3 or TRBV12-4, the J call TRBJ2-2; D may be TRBD1 or TRBD2 (5 bases each). DNA for the CDR3: TGTGCCAGCAGTTTTTTCCGGCCCGGATTCGGCGTGGGGGAGAACACCGGGGAGCTGTTTTTT. It specifies CASSFFRPGFGVGENTGELFF.